The rows below give T cell receptor beta chains drawn from one sample of a study of blood T cell repertoires in COVID-19. The table came from immunoSEQ multiplex PCR; TCRdb's copy has only in-frame clones and leaves some out. The sample includes about 150,000 clones, more than 70% of them seen just once. Sequencing used peripheral blood. These receptors all stem from a woman in her 70s who had recovered from COVID-19. The CDR3 runs from the conserved cysteine through the conserved F or W. Clone sizes are given selectively: once, few, many, or a class where the clone is expanded.

clone_size	j_call	v_call	cdr3_aa
NA	TRBJ2-7	TRBV3-1/TRBV3-2	CASSQAGGGIYEQYF
few	TRBJ1-1	TRBV11-2	CASSPARGTEAFF
few	TRBJ1-2	TRBV5-1	CASSSGQGTFYGYTF
NA	TRBJ2-5	TRBV28	CASSLWGRTSGSLQYF
NA	TRBJ1-6	TRBV7-9	CASSPLGGLGVSPLHF
NA	TRBJ1-2	TRBV18	CASSDRLGYTF
NA	TRBJ2-6	TRBV28	CASSPRGSRSGANVLTF
NA	TRBJ1-2	TRBV6-5	CASSTRRGGGYTF
NA	TRBJ2-7	TRBV24-1	CATRSTSGGNEQYF
NA	TRBJ2-7	TRBV5-1	CASSFRDWGGYEQYF
few	TRBJ1-2	TRBV7-8	CASSPGVPGPQDHGYTF
NA	TRBJ2-2	TRBV7-3	CASSPTAGELFF
NA	TRBJ1-1	TRBV7-9	CAISFRGSTEAFF
NA	TRBJ2-7	TRBV7-2	CASSSGTGQYF
NA	TRBJ2-2	TRBV6-5	CASRVTNTGELFF
NA	TRBJ2-7	TRBV29-1	CSVNPGQTPGEQYF